A single sample is the source of the 9 T cell receptor beta chains below, sequenced in a study of blood T cell repertoires in COVID-19. Assay: immunoSEQ multiplex PCR; the TCRdb copy retains only in-frame clones and omits some. The profile shows fewer than 300,000 clones, 85% of them singletons. Sequencing input: PBMCs or T cells enriched from blood (not recorded which). Every receptor here comes from a woman between 45 and 60 years old who had recovered from COVID-19.

J is TRBJ2-3 and V is TRBV7-9, with 9 bases matching TRBD2. J lost 6 bases, V lost 6 bases, and 7 bases had no gene match. Germline CDR1 is SEHNR and CDR2 is FQNEAQ (reference sequence). The CDR3 has 14 residues. DNA of the CDR3: TGTGCCAGCAGTGGACTAGCGAGGGCTGATACGCAGTATTTT. It codes for CASSGLARADTQYF. Drawing the rest from reference TRBV7-9 and TRBJ2-3, the complete variable domain is DTGVSQNPRHKITKRGQNVTFRCDPISEHNRLYWYRQTLGQGPEFLTYFQNEAQLEKSRLLSDRFSAERPKGSFSTLEIQRTEQGDSAMYLCASSGLARADTQYFGPGTRLTVL.

This rearrangement joins TRBV29-1 to TRBJ1-1; TRBD1 matches 10 bases. From germline, CDR1 is SQVTM and CDR2 ANQGSEA. The CDR3 runs 13 residues. J gave up 1 base and V 7 bases, and 3 bases lay outside the gene matches. CDR3 nucleotide sequence: TGCAGCGACAGGACAGGGGGGAACACTGAAGCTTTCTTT. Protein product: CSDRTGGNTEAFF.

The V call is TRBV27, the J call TRBJ1-2; 7 bases match TRBD1. The CDR3 totals 13 residues. Germline lookup yields CDR1 MNHEY and CDR2 SMNVEV (reference sequence). The V gene end was trimmed by 6 bases and the J gene end by 4 bases; junction bases not matched to a gene: 5. CDR3 loop: CASRATGTYGYTF. For the CDR3, the DNA is TGTGCCAGCAGGGCGACAGGGACCTATGGCTACACCTTC.

The chain recombines TRBV2 with TRBJ2-5; D may be TRBD1 (6 bases). In germline, CDR1 is SNHLY, CDR2 FYNNEI. This CDR3 region has 14 residues. Trimming removed 7 bases at V and 1 base at J, with 13 bases between. DNA for the CDR3: TGTGCCAGCACCCCACAGGGTTCCCAAGAGACCCAGTACTTC. Translating it yields CASTPQGSQETQYF.

The V call is TRBV5-1, the J call TRBJ1-2; no clear D gene. CDR3 size: 15 residues. V was clipped by 0 bases and J by 7 bases, with 16 bases between them. Germline V gives CDR1 SGHRS, CDR2 YFSETQ. This chain's CDR3 is CASSLAGFGEIGYTF. For the CDR3, the DNA is TGCGCCAGCAGCTTGGCCGGTTTCGGGGAGATTGGCTACACCTTC.

This clone has a handful of counts. The CDR3 protein is CASSPNSGRNTGELFF. The CDR3 DNA reads TGTGCCAGCAGCCCGAATAGCGGGCGGAACACCGGGGAGCTGTTTTTT. The J gene is TRBJ2-2, the V gene TRBV7-3; 7 bases line up with TRBD2. Germline CDR1 reads SGHTA; CDR2 reads FQGTGA. The trim removed 5 bases at V and 1 base at J, leaving 7 bases unmatched. The CDR3 sequence is 16 residues long.

This chain links TRBV6-5 with TRBJ1-1; D remains ambiguous. The CDR3 is 12 residues long. V shed 6 bases and J shed 6 bases, with 11 bases lying between them. Germline V gene data show CDR1 as MNHEY and CDR2 as SVGAGI. The CDR3 reads CASSLIRAEAFF. CDR3 sequence (DNA): TGTGCCAGCAGCCTAATTCGGGCTGAAGCTTTCTTT.

The chain joins TRBV19 to TRBJ1-2; 9 nucleotides match TRBD1. J gave up 4 bases and V 5 bases, and 5 bases lay outside the gene matches. This CDR3 is 14 amino acids long. Germline V gives CDR1 LNHDA, CDR2 SQIVND (reference sequence). In DNA, the CDR3 is TGTGCCAGTAGTGTACAGGGGGCTGGCTATGGCTACACCTTC. Its protein product is CASSVQGAGYGYTF.

This chain joins TRBV19 and TRBJ2-7, with TRBD1 as a possible D gene (6 bases). Germline V gene lookup returns CDR1 LNHDA and CDR2 SQIVND (reference sequence). V was trimmed by 3 bases and J by 3 bases, leaving 15 bases between them. The CDR3 spans 15 residues. The CDR3 sequence is CASSMGSGAGYEQYF. CDR3 nucleotide sequence: TGTGCCAGTAGTATGGGGTCAGGGGCGGGCTACGAGCAGTACTTC.